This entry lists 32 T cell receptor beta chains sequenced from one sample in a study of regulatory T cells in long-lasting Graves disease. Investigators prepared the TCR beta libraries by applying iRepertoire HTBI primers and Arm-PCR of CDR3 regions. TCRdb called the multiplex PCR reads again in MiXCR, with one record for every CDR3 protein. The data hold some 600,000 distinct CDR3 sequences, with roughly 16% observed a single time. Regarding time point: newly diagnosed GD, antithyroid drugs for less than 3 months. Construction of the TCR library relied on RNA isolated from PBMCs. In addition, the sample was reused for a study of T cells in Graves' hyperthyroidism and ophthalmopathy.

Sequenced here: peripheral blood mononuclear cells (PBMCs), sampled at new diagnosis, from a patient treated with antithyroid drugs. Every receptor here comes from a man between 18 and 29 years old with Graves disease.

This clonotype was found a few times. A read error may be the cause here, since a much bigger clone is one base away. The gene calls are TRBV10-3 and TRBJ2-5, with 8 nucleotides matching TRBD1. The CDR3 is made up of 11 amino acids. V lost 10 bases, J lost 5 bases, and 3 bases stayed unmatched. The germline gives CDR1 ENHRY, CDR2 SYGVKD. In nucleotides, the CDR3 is TGTGCCACCAGACAGGGGGAGACCCAGTACTTC. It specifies CATRQGETQYF.

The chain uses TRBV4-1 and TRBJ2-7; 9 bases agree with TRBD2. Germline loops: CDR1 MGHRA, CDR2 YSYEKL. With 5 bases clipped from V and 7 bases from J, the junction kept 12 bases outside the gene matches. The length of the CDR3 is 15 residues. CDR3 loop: CASSLTSGSLREQYF. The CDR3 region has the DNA TGCGCCAGCAGCTTGACTAGCGGATCCCTCCGGGAGCAGTACTTC.

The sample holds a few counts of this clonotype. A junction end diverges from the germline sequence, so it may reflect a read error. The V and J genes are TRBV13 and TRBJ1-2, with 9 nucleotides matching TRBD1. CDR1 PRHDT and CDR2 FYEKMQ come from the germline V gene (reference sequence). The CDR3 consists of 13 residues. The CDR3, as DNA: TGTGCCAGCAGACTAAAAGCTGACAGGGGGATGATTTTC. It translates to CASRLKADRGMIF.

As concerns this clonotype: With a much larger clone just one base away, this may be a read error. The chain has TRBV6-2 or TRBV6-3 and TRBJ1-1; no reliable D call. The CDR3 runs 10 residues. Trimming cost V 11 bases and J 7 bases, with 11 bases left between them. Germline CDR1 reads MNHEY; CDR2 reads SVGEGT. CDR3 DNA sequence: TGTGCCGGCAAGCTAGGTGAAGCTTTCTTT. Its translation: CAGKLGEAFF.

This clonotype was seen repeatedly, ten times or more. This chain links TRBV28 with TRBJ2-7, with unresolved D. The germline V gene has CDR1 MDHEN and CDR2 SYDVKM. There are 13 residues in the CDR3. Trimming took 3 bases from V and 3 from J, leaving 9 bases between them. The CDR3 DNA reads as TGTGCCAGCAGTTTTCGCTGGGGCTACGAGCAGTACTTC. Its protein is CASSFRWGYEQYF.

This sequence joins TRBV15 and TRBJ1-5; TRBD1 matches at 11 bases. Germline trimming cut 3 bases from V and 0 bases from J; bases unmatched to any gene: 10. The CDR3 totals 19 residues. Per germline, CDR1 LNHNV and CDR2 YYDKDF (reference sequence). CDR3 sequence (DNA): TGTGCCACCAGCAGTACCGGGACAGGGGGTCCCTATAGCAATCAGCCCCAGCATTTT. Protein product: CATSSTGTGGPYSNQPQHF.

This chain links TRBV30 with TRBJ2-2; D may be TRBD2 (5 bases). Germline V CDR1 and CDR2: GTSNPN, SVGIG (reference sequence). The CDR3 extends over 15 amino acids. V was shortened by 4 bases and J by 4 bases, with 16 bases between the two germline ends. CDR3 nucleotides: TGTGCCTGGATTGGAGGACTTCCGAGCACCGGGGAGCTGTTTTTT. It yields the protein CAWIGGLPSTGELFF.

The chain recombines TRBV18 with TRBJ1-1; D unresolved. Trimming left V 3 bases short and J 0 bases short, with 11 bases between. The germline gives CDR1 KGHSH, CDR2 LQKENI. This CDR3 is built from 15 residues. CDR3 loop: CASSPPGYMNTEAFF. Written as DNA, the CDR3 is TGTGCCAGCTCACCGCCCGGGTATATGAACACTGAAGCTTTCTTT.

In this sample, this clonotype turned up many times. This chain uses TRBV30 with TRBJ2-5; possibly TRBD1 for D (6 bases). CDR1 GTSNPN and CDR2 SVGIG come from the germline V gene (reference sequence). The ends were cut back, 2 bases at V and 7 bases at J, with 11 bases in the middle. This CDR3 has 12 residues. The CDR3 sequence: CAWSRQVGTQYF. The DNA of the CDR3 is TGTGCCTGGAGTCGACAGGTTGGGACCCAGTACTTC.

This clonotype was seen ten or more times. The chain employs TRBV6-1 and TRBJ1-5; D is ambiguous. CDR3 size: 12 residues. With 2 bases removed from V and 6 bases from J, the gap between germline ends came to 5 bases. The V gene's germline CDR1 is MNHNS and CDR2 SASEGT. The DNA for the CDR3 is TGTGCCAGCAGTGAACGCTCTCAGCCCCAGCATTTT. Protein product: CASSERSQPQHF.

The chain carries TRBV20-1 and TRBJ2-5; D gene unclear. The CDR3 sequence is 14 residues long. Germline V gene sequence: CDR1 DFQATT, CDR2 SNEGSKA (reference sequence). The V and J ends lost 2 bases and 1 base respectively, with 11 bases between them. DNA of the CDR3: TGCAGTGCTAGAAGGCAGGCGCTCCAAGAGACCCAGTACTTC. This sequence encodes CSARRQALQETQYF.

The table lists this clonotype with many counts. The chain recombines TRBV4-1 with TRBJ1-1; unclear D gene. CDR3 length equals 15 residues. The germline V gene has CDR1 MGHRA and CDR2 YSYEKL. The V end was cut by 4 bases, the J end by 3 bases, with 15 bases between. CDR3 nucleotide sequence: TGCGCCAGCAGCCTAAGAATGTTCATGGACACTGAAGCTTTCTTT. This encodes CASSLRMFMDTEAFF.

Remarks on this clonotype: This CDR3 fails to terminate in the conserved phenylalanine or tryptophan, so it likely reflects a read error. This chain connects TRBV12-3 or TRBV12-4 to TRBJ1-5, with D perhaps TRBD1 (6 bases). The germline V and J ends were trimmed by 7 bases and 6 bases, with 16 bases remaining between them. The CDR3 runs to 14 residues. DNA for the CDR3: TGTGCCAGCACCAATCGGGGGGGCTCTCAGCCCCAGCATTCT. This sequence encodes CASTNRGGSQPQHS.

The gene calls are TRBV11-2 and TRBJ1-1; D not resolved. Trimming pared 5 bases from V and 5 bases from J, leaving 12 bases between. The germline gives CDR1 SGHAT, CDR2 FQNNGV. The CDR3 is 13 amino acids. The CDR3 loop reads CASSHGPGTEAFF. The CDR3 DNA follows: TGTGCCAGCAGCCACGGTCCTGGGACTGAAGCTTTCTTT.

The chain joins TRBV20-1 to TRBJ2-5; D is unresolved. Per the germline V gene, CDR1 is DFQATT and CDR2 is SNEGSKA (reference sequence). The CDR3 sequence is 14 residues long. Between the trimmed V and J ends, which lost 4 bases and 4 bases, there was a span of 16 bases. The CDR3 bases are TGCAGTGCTACACCCCTCGGAGAATCAGAGACCCAGTACTTC. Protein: CSATPLGESETQYF.

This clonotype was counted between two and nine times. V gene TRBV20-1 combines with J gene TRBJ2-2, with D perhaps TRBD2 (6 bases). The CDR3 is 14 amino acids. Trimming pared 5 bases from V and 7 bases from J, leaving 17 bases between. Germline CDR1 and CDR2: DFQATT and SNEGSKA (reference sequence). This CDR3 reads CSAQRTIGHGELFF. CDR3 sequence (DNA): TGCAGTGCTCAGAGGACTATCGGGCACGGGGAGCTGTTTTTT.

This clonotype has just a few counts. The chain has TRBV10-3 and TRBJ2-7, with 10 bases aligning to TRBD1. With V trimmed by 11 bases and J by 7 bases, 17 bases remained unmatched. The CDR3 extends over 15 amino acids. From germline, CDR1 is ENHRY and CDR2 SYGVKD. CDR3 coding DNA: TGTGCCGCCTTACCCGGGACAGGGGTTTCGGGAGAGCAGTACTTC. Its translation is CAALPGTGVSGEQYF.

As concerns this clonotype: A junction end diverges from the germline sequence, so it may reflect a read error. The CDR3 DNA reads TGTGCCAGCAGCCAAGTTCCTAGCGGGAGCTCCGTGCATTTT. Translated, it gives CASSQVPSGSSVHF. The genes are TRBV14 and TRBJ2-3, with 10 bases identical to TRBD2. The CDR3 runs to 14 residues. Germline assignment: CDR1 SGHDN and CDR2 FVKESK.

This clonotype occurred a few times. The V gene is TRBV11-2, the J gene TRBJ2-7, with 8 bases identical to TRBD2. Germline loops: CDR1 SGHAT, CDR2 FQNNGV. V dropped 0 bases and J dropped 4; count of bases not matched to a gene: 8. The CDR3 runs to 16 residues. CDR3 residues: CASSLDWSGSRYEQYF. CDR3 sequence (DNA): TGTGCCAGCAGCTTAGACTGGAGCGGGAGTCGGTACGAGCAGTACTTC.

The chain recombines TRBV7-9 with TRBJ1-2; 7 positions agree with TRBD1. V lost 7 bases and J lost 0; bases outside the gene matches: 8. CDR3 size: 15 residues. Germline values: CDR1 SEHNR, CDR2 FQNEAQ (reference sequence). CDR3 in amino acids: CASTSLGTANYGYTF. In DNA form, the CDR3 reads TGTGCCAGCACTTCACTCGGGACAGCTAACTATGGCTACACCTTC. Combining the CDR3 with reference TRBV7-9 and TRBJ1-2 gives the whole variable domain DTGVSQNPRHKITKRGQNVTFRCDPISEHNRLYWYRQTLGQGPEFLTYFQNEAQLEKSRLLSDRFSAERPKGSFSTLEIQRTEQGDSAMYLCASTSLGTANYGYTFGSGTRLTVV.

The CDR3 coding sequence is TGTGCCAGCAGTATGGGACAGGGGAATTCACCCCTCCACTTT. It is translated as CASSMGQGNSPLHF. The rearrangement uses TRBV3-1 and TRBJ1-6; TRBD1 matches at 10 bases. The CDR3 has 14 amino acids. Germline CDR1 reads LGHDT; CDR2 reads YNNKEL (reference sequence). Trimming at V came to 6 bases and at J to 7 bases, leaving 3 bases not matched to a gene.

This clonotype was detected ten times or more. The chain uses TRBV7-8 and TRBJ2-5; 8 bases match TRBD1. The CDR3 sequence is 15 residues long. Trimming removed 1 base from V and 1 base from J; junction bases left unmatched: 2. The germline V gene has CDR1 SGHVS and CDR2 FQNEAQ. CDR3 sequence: CASSLGGTGQETQYF. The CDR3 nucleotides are TGTGCCAGCAGCTTAGGGGGGACAGGCCAAGAGACCCAGTACTTC.

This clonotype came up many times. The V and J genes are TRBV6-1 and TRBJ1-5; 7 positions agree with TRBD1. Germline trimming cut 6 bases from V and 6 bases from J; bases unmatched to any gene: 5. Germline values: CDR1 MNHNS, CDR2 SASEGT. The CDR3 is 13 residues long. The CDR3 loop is CASSTGTVQPQHF. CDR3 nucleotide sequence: TGTGCCAGCAGCACCGGGACAGTTCAGCCCCAGCATTTT.

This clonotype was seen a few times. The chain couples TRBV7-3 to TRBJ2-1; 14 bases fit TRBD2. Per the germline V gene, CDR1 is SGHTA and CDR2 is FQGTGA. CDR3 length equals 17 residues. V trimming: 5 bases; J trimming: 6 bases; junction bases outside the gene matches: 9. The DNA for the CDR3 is TGTGCCAGCAGCCTAGCGGGGGGGACTAGCGGGAGCAATGAGCAGTTCTTC. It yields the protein CASSLAGGTSGSNEQFF.

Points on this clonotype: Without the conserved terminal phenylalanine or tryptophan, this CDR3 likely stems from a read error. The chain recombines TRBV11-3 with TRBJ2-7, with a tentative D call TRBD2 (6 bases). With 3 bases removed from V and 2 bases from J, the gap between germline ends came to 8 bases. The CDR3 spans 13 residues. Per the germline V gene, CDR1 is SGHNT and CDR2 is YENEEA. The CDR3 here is CASSLGLAYEQYS. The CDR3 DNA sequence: TGTGCCAGCAGCTTGGGACTTGCCTACGAGCAGTACTCC.

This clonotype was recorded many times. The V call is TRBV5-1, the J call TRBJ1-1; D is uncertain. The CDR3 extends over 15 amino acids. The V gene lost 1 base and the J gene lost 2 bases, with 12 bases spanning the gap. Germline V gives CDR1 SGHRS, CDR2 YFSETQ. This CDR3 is CASSLRSRQNTEAFF. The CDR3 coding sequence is TGCGCCAGCAGCTTGAGGTCCCGGCAAAACACTGAAGCTTTCTTT.

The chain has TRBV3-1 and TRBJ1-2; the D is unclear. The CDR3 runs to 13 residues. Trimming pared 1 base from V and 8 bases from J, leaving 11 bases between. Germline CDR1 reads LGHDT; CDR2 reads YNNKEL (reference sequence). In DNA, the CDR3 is TGTGCCAGCAGCCAAGCGGAGGGCTGGGGCTACACCTTC. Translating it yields CASSQAEGWGYTF. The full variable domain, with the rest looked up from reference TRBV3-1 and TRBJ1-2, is DTAVSQTPKYLVTQMGNDKSIKCEQNLGHDTMYWYKQDSKKFLKIMFSYNNKELIINETVPNRFSPKSPDKAHLNLHINSLELGDSAVYFCASSQAEGWGYTFGSGTRLTVV.

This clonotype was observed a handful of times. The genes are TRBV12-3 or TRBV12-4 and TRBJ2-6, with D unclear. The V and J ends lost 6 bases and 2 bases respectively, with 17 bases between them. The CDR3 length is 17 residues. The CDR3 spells CASSPTDTITGANVLTF. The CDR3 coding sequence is TGTGCCAGCAGCCCCACTGACACTATTACTGGGGCCAACGTCCTGACTTTC.

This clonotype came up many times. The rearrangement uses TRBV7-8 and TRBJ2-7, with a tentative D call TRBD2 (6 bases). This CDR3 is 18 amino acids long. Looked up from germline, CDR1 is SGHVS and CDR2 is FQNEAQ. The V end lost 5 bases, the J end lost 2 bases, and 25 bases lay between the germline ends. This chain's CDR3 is CASSAGSEREVLTYEQYF. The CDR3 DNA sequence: TGTGCCAGCAGCGCAGGATCGGAGAGGGAGGTTCTAACCTACGAGCAGTACTTC. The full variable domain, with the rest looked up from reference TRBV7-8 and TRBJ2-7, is GAGVSQSPRYKVAKRGQDVALRCDPISGHVSLFWYQQALGQGPEFLTYFQNEAQLDKSGLPSDRFFAERPEGSVSTLKIQRTQQEDSAVYLCASSAGSEREVLTYEQYFGPGTRLTVT.

The CDR3 region is CASSLDLLTREPNNEQFF. The CDR3 coding sequence is TGTGCCAGCAGCTTAGATCTTTTGACGCGGGAGCCCAACAATGAGCAGTTCTTC. The chain recombines TRBV11-2 with TRBJ2-1; 7 nucleotides match TRBD2. Germline CDR1 SGHAT, CDR2 FQNNGV. The CDR3 is 18 residues long. V was clipped by 0 bases and J by 5 bases; unmatched bases: 13.

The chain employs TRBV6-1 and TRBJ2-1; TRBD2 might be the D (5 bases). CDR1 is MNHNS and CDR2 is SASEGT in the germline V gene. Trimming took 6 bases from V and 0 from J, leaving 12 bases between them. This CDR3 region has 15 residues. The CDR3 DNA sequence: TGTGCCAGCAGCCAAAAAGGGAGCTCCTACAATGAGCAGTTCTTC. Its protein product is CASSQKGSSYNEQFF.

The CDR3 nucleotides read TGTGCCAGCAGTTACTCGCCGGACAGTCCTTCCCCGGATACGCAGTATTTT. Its translation is CASSYSPDSPSPDTQYF. This rearrangement joins TRBV6-5 to TRBJ2-3; tentatively, D is TRBD1 (6 bases). The CDR3 runs to 17 residues. Germline V gene sequence: CDR1 MNHEY, CDR2 SVGAGI. The V gene lost 0 bases and the J gene lost 6 bases, with 19 bases spanning the gap.